The 14 T cell receptor beta chains below were found in one sample sequenced in a study of post-analysis software for immune sequencing data. Antigens of these TCRs are unknown. Whole-study findings and limits: Five TRBV segments were significantly more frequent in patients than in controls. TRBV5-6, TRBV5-1 and TRBV20-1 were among these segments.

Included in the TCR beta cDNA libraries were unique molecular identifiers. TCRdb called the PCR reads again in MiXCR, with one record for every CDR3 protein. This table holds about 820,000 distinct CDR3 sequences, approximately 53% found once. Sequenced material: blood. All receptors come from a girl between 5 and 17 years old with multiple sclerosis.

The J gene is TRBJ2-7, the V gene TRBV3-1; no clear D gene. This CDR3 is built from 19 residues. Trimming cost V 1 base and J 2 bases, with 24 bases left between them. In germline, CDR1 is LGHDT, CDR2 YNNKEL (reference sequence). In nucleotides, the CDR3 is TGTGCCAGCAGCCAAGGATCTCCCACTCCCGACTCCACCCCCTACGAGCAGTACTTC. Its protein product is CASSQGSPTPDSTPYEQYF.

The gene calls are TRBV20-1 and TRBJ1-2; possibly TRBD1 for D (5 bases). Germline V gene sequence: CDR1 DFQATT, CDR2 SNEGSKA (reference sequence). The length of the CDR3 is 15 residues. Trimming left V 1 base short and J 2 bases short, with 14 bases between. The CDR3 DNA sequence: TGCAGTGCTAGAGCCCCGGGGAGGGGCAACTATGGCTACACCTTC. Its protein is CSARAPGRGNYGYTF.

This clonotype was seen only a few times. This rearrangement joins TRBV25-1 to TRBJ1-2, with TRBD1 identical over 12 bases. Losses at the gene ends were 2 bases for V and 8 bases for J; bases not matched to a gene: 12. CDR1 and CDR2 from the germline V gene are MGHDK and SYGVNS. This CDR3 has 17 amino acids. The CDR3 reads CASSEAGTGGVRGGYTF. CDR3 bases: TGTGCCAGCAGTGAAGCCGGGACAGGGGGCGTCAGAGGGGGCTACACCTTC.

The table lists this clonotype with a few counts. V and J are TRBV12-3 or TRBV12-4 and TRBJ1-5; 7 nucleotides match TRBD1. Trimming at V came to 2 bases and at J to 5 bases, leaving 18 bases not matched to a gene. This CDR3 region has 19 residues. In DNA form, the CDR3 reads TGTGCCAGCAGTTTAAAAAAGGAGTGGTTGACAGGGTGGTATCAGCCCCAGCATTTT. This sequence encodes CASSLKKEWLTGWYQPQHF.

The rearrangement links TRBV12-3 or TRBV12-4 to TRBJ2-5; D may be TRBD1 (5 bases). V was shortened by 1 base and J by 13 bases, with 16 bases between the two germline ends. This CDR3 is built from 13 residues. Here the CDR3 reads CASSLEFATVGYF. CDR3 in DNA: TGTGCCAGCAGTTTAGAGTTTGCGACAGTCGGGTACTTC.

The chain combines TRBV10-3 with TRBJ2-5, with 8 nucleotides matching TRBD1. Germline CDR1 is ENHRY and CDR2 is SYGVKD. CDR3 length equals 14 residues. V dropped 8 bases and J dropped 13; count of bases not matched to a gene: 18. CDR3 DNA sequence: TGTGCCATCGGGGGACAGGCCCTTTCCTACGAGCGGTACTTC. It is translated as CAIGGQALSYERYF.

This clonotype was counted a few times. This rearrangement joins TRBV4-1 to TRBJ2-1; weak D call: TRBD1 (5 bases). Germline-derived CDR1 and CDR2 are MGHRA and YSYEKL. The CDR3 consists of 18 residues. V was shortened by 1 base and J by 8 bases, with 24 bases between the two germline ends. This CDR3 reads CASSQGGYRSVGFDEQFF. DNA of the CDR3: TGCGCCAGCAGCCAAGGGGGCTACAGGAGCGTGGGGTTCGATGAGCAGTTCTTC.

V gene TRBV5-5 combines with J gene TRBJ1-2, with 10 bases lining up with TRBD1. CDR1 and CDR2 from the germline V gene are SGHKS and YYEKEE (reference sequence). This CDR3 is built from 15 residues. The J segment lost 4 bases and the V segment lost 4 bases, leaving 7 bases of the junction unmatched. The CDR3 sequence: CASSMPGQGLYGYTF. The CDR3 DNA is TGTGCCAGCAGCATGCCGGGACAGGGGCTCTATGGCTACACCTTC.

The J gene is TRBJ1-1, the V gene TRBV4-2, with D possibly matching TRBD1 (5 bases). The V gene lost 0 bases and the J gene lost 4 bases, with 9 bases spanning the gap. This CDR3 region has 14 residues. Germline loops: CDR1 LGHNA, CDR2 YNFKEQ. For the CDR3, the DNA is TGTGCCAGCAGCCAAGAGGGGGGAGGCACTGAAGCTTTCTTT. Residues: CASSQEGGGTEAFF.

This clonotype was picked up a small number of times. The CDR3 spells CASSETGGNYGYTF. CDR3 coding DNA: TGTGCCAGCAGTGAGACCGGGGGTAACTATGGCTACACCTTC. The V and J genes are TRBV25-1 and TRBJ1-2, with a possible D match to TRBD1 (5 bases). The CDR3 covers 14 residues. V lost 3 bases, J lost 1 base, and 9 bases lay in between. Germline V gene lookup returns CDR1 MGHDK and CDR2 SYGVNS.

V usage is TRBV7-2 and J usage is TRBJ2-5; 11 bases are a match to TRBD1. Unmatched junction bases numbered 11, after V lost 4 bases and J lost 7 bases. CDR3 length equals 16 residues. From germline, CDR1 is SGHTA and CDR2 FQGNSA. Written as DNA, the CDR3 is TGTGCCAGCAGCTCTGGACAGGGGGCGGTGCGAGGGACCCAGTACTTC. Translation gives CASSSGQGAVRGTQYF.

The chain combines TRBV5-1 with TRBJ2-7; 9 nucleotides line up with TRBD2. TRBJ2-5 matches the DNA end more closely, so the J call is doubtful. Germline lookup yields CDR1 SGHRS and CDR2 YFSETQ. This CDR3 spans 16 amino acids. The CDR3, as DNA: TGCGCCAGCAGCTTGCAGGGGCTAGCGGGATTCGAGACCCAGTACTTC. Protein sequence: CASSLQGLAGFETQYF.

V gene TRBV3-1 combines with J gene TRBJ2-7; no firm D call. The CDR3 has 14 amino acids. Germline CDR1 and CDR2: LGHDT and YNNKEL (reference sequence). The ends were cut back, 4 bases at V and 2 bases at J, with 12 bases in the middle. This chain's CDR3 is CASSLVYGTYEQYF. The CDR3 DNA sequence: TGTGCCAGCAGCCTCGTCTACGGAACCTACGAGCAGTACTTC.

The genes are TRBV20-1 and TRBJ2-4, with TRBD2 matching over 10 bases. The closer fit of TRBJ2-5 to the DNA end suggests the J call may be wrong. This CDR3 contains 18 residues. Germline lookup yields CDR1 DFQATT and CDR2 SNEGSKA (reference sequence). The CDR3 here is CSATLGGELASGSETQYF. CDR3 nucleotides: TGCAGTGCTACCCTGGGGGGGGAACTGGCTAGCGGGAGCGAGACCCAGTACTTC.